These T cell receptor beta chains were read from a single sample in a study of blood T cell repertoires in COVID-19. TCRdb's copy holds only in-frame clones and misses some; the assay was immunoSEQ multiplex PCR. The sample shows some 350,000 clones, roughly 90% of them seen only once. Sequencing was performed on peripheral blood. The receptors come from a woman in her twenties or thirties with COVID-19, enrolled during active disease. The CDR3 runs from the conserved cysteine through the conserved F or W.

j_call v_call cdr3_aa
TRBJ2-3 TRBV7-2 CASSLTRDVGTDTQYF
TRBJ2-7 TRBV28 CATVRWQDSYEQYF
TRBJ2-5 TRBV5-1 CASSLESVQETQYF
TRBJ1-1 TRBV3-1/TRBV3-2 CASSHPGRGRAEAFF
TRBJ1-3 TRBV5-8 CASSLGQPGNTIYF
TRBJ2-3 TRBV5-1 CASSLAGGLTDTQYF
TRBJ2-2 TRBV7-2 CASDLTGGGGELFF
TRBJ2-5 TRBV4-3 CASSQVWGGLTKETQYF
TRBJ2-2 TRBV7-9 CASSLESGSYTGELFF
TRBJ2-1 TRBV7-2 CASSLRAVSSYHNEQFF
TRBJ1-1 TRBV5-6 CASSLHSMNTEAFF
TRBJ1-1 TRBV9 CASSEIRGQITEAFF
TRBJ1-3 TRBV4-3 CASSLNPGQGNTIYF